The 26 T cell receptor beta chains presented below share a single source sample, sequenced in a study of CD8+CD57+ T cells in acquired aplastic anemia. TCR beta VDJ and CDR3 profiles were obtained from a genomic DNA template. Each CDR3 protein is one row after TCRdb ran MiXCR on the reads. The sample shows approximately 270,000 distinct CDR3 sequences, 55% to 60% of them seen only once. Material for sequencing was sorted CD4+, CD8+, or CD8+CD57+ T cells (not recorded which) from PBMCs. These TCRs come from a human donor with severe aplastic anemia or a healthy control (not recorded which).

In this sample, this clonotype turned up once. V and J are TRBV6-6 and TRBJ1-2; TRBD1 is a possible D gene (5 bases). CDR3 length: 12 residues. Deletions cut 5 bases from V and 8 bases from J, with 12 bases between. Germline V CDR1 and CDR2: MNHNY, SVGAGI (reference sequence). The CDR3 DNA follows: TGTGCCAGCAGTGCCGTAGGGGAGGGCTACACCTTC. This encodes CASSAVGEGYTF.

V is TRBV7-9 and J is TRBJ1-3; 7 bases fit TRBD1. Trimming cost V 2 bases and J 4 bases; bases outside gene matches: 2. This CDR3 comprises 14 residues. From germline, CDR1 is SEHNR and CDR2 FQNEAQ (reference sequence). CDR3 nucleotide sequence: TGTGCCAGCAGCTTACAGGGGGACGGAAACACCATATATTTT. Amino acids: CASSLQGDGNTIYF.

The chain has TRBV6-5 and TRBJ2-7; TRBD1 agrees at 11 bases. Looked up from germline, CDR1 is MNHEY and CDR2 is SVGAGI. With 1 base clipped from V and 2 bases from J, the junction kept 4 bases outside the gene matches. This CDR3 has 16 amino acids. The CDR3 DNA is TGTGCCAGCAGTTACTACCCGGGACAGGGGGCCTACGAGCAGTACTTC. It is translated as CASSYYPGQGAYEQYF.

This clonotype was seen at least ten times. This rearrangement joins TRBV19 to TRBJ1-4; D may be TRBD1 (6 bases). CDR1 and CDR2 (germline): LNHDA, SQIVND (reference sequence). The CDR3 sequence is 16 residues long. V dropped 2 bases and J dropped 1 base, with 11 bases sitting between them. CDR3 bases: TGTGCCAGTAGTATAAGCAGGGGAGGAACTAATGAAAAACTGTTTTTT. This encodes CASSISRGGTNEKLFF.

There are many counts of this clonotype. CDR3 loop: CASSSGLVEETQYF. As DNA, the CDR3 is TGTGCCAGCAGCTCGGGACTAGTAGAAGAGACCCAGTACTTC. The chain uses TRBV11-2 and TRBJ2-5, with 8 bases aligning to TRBD2. The CDR3 totals 14 residues. CDR1 and CDR2 from the germline V gene are SGHAT and FQNNGV. Trimming at V came to 4 bases and at J to 3 bases, leaving 4 bases not matched to a gene.

This clonotype was counted at least ten times. The rearrangement uses TRBV12-3 or TRBV12-4 and TRBJ1-5; a weak D match, TRBD1 (5 bases). This CDR3 is built from 15 residues. Trimming shortened V by 4 bases and J by 10 bases, and 20 bases separated the two germline ends. In nucleotides, the CDR3 is TGTGCCAGCAGTTCGACGGACACCCCCTTCTTACCCCAGCATTTT. It is translated as CASSSTDTPFLPQHF.

This chain connects TRBV10-3 to TRBJ2-3, with D perhaps TRBD1 (6 bases). V lost 6 bases and J lost 3, with 10 bases in between. This CDR3 region has 13 residues. From germline, CDR1 is ENHRY and CDR2 SYGVKD. CDR3 DNA: TGTGCCATCAGCCTAACAGGGACAGATACGCAGTATTTT. Protein: CAISLTGTDTQYF.

This clonotype was picked up many times. The V and J genes are TRBV29-1 and TRBJ2-5; either TRBD1 or TRBD2 may fit D (5 bases each). CDR1 is SQVTM, CDR2 ANQGSEA, per germline. V lost 4 bases and J lost 5, with 5 bases in between. This CDR3 region has 10 residues. CDR3 DNA: TGCAGCGTTGGGGGGGAGACCCAGTACTTC. Amino acid sequence: CSVGGETQYF.

This chain connects TRBV5-6 to TRBJ1-4, with 8 bases identical to TRBD1. Germline CDR1 reads SGHDT; CDR2 reads YYEEEE. The CDR3 is made up of 14 amino acids. V lost 3 bases, J lost 3 bases, and 1 base stayed unmatched. The CDR3 bases are TGTGCCAGCAGCTCGACAGGGGCTAATGAAAAACTGTTTTTT. Encoded protein: CASSSTGANEKLFF.

The chain has TRBV2 and TRBJ2-3; 8 bases match TRBD2. The CDR3 consists of 16 residues. CDR1 SNHLY and CDR2 FYNNEI come from the germline V gene. Trimming removed 7 bases from V and 2 bases from J; junction bases left unmatched: 11. The CDR3 is CASTRRRGGNTDTQYF. The CDR3 coding sequence is TGTGCCAGCACCAGACGGCGCGGGGGGAACACAGATACGCAGTATTTT.

This clonotype has at least ten counts. The chain employs TRBV5-1 and TRBJ2-2; 8 bases are shared with TRBD1. Germline-derived CDR1 and CDR2 are SGHRS and YFSETQ. This CDR3 comprises 15 residues. The junction had 5 bases not matched to a gene; V was cut back by 5 bases and J by 2 bases. The CDR3: CASRRTGRNTGELFF. CDR3 nucleotide sequence: TGCGCCAGCAGGCGGACAGGGCGAAACACCGGGGAGCTGTTTTTT.

A single count supports this clonotype. V is TRBV4-2 and J is TRBJ2-5; 8 bases line up with TRBD2. CDR1 and CDR2 (germline): LGHNA, YNFKEQ. CDR3 length: 16 amino acids. The trim removed 1 base at V and 2 bases at J, leaving 6 bases unmatched. CDR3: CASSQGLAGPQETQYF. CDR3 DNA sequence: TGTGCCAGCAGCCAAGGGTTAGCGGGGCCTCAAGAGACCCAGTACTTC.

V is TRBV7-9 and J is TRBJ2-1, with 8 bases lining up with TRBD1. With 11 bases clipped from V and 5 bases from J, the junction kept 17 bases outside the gene matches. The CDR3 covers 16 residues. Germline CDR1 reads SEHNR; CDR2 reads FQNEAQ (reference sequence). Written as DNA, the CDR3 is TGTGCCGTCCAGCCCCCCCGGGACAGGACAAACAATGAGCAGTTCTTC. It encodes CAVQPPRDRTNNEQFF.

This clonotype was observed at least ten times. The rearrangement uses TRBV5-1 and TRBJ2-3, with 14 bases fitting TRBD2. Trimming took 3 bases from V and 6 from J; bases not matched to a gene: 6. This CDR3 spans 16 amino acids. Germline CDR1 and CDR2: SGHRS and YFSETQ. In DNA, the CDR3 is TGCGCCAGCAGCTCAATGACTAGCGGGGGGGCGGATACGCAGTATTTT. It codes for CASSSMTSGGADTQYF.

A few counts support this clonotype. The chain joins TRBV7-2 to TRBJ2-5; 8 positions match TRBD2. J gave up 2 bases and V 4 bases, and 3 bases lay outside the gene matches. CDR1 and CDR2 from the germline V gene are SGHTA and FQGNSA. This CDR3 has 14 residues. The CDR3: CASSYSGGQETQYF. The CDR3 DNA follows: TGTGCCAGCAGCTATTCGGGGGGGCAAGAGACCCAGTACTTC.

Worth noting for this clonotype: A much larger clone lies one base from this, so it may be a read error. This CDR3 is missing its conserved last phenylalanine or tryptophan, likely due to a read error. The chain recombines TRBV5-4 with TRBJ2-7; perhaps TRBD1 as D (5 bases). V gave up 9 bases and J gave up 1 base, with 14 bases separating them. The germline CDR1 and CDR2 sequences are SGHNT and YYREEE (reference sequence). The CDR3 is made up of 13 amino acids. The CDR3 DNA follows: TGTGCCACCAGAGGAAGGGGATCCTACGAGCAGTACTCC. Protein product: CATRGRGSYEQYS.

The V and J genes are TRBV20-1 and TRBJ2-3; D call uncertain. From germline, CDR1 is DFQATT and CDR2 SNEGSKA (reference sequence). The CDR3 runs 16 residues. Trimming cost V 0 bases and J 2 bases, with 15 bases left between them. This CDR3 reads CSARDRLRITTDTQYF. The CDR3 nucleotides read TGCAGTGCTAGAGATCGCTTGCGAATCACCACAGATACGCAGTATTTT.

This clonotype was detected many times. This chain joins TRBV7-6 and TRBJ2-3, with TRBD1 matching over 7 bases. The CDR3 runs to 16 residues. The germline V gene encodes CDR1 SGHVS and CDR2 FNYEAQ. Trimming cost V 3 bases and J 2 bases; bases outside gene matches: 8. The CDR3 here is CASSLGQSLTTDTQYF. As DNA, the CDR3 is TGTGCCAGCAGCTTGGGACAGAGCCTTACCACAGATACGCAGTATTTT.

The CDR3 DNA reads TGTGCCATCAGTGGACCATTGGGGGCAGATACGCAGTATTTT. It encodes CAISGPLGADTQYF. The gene calls are TRBV10-3 and TRBJ2-3; D possibly matches TRBD1 or TRBD2 (5 bases each). The V gene lost 4 bases and the J gene lost 4 bases, with 12 bases spanning the gap. CDR1 is ENHRY, CDR2 SYGVKD, per germline. The CDR3 has 14 residues.

This clonotype was seen a few times. This chain uses TRBV20-1 with TRBJ1-2, with a weak D call TRBD1 (5 bases). Looked up from germline, CDR1 is DFQATT and CDR2 is SNEGSKA (reference sequence). There are 13 residues in the CDR3. Trimming took off 1 base at V and 5 bases at J, with 11 bases between the two ends. The CDR3: CSARGAPGYGYTF. The CDR3 DNA reads TGCAGTGCTAGAGGGGCACCAGGGTATGGCTACACCTTC.

As concerns this clonotype: A much larger clone differs from this one at a single base, so this may be a read error. The genes are TRBV28 and TRBJ1-2; D gene uncertain. V was trimmed by 3 bases and J by 6 bases, leaving 8 bases between them. Germline V gene data show CDR1 as MDHEN and CDR2 as SYDVKM. The CDR3 covers 12 residues. The CDR3 DNA reads TGTGCCAGCAGTTTTTACAGCCATGGCTACACCTTC. It yields the protein CASSFYSHGYTF.

This sequence joins TRBV2 and TRBJ2-6, with 8 bases identical to TRBD2. CDR1 and CDR2 (germline): SNHLY, FYNNEI. V shed 0 bases, J shed 2 bases, and the junction held 0 bases outside the gene matches. The CDR3 spans 16 residues. CDR3 amino acids: CASSEARGAGANVLTF. CDR3 nucleotides: TGTGCCAGCAGTGAAGCGCGGGGGGCTGGGGCCAACGTCCTGACTTTC.

This clonotype was seen repeatedly, ten times or more. V gene TRBV2 combines with J gene TRBJ2-7; 10 bases align to TRBD1. The germline V gene has CDR1 SNHLY and CDR2 FYNNEI. The CDR3 spans 14 residues. V lost 7 bases, J lost 3 bases, and 6 bases stayed unmatched. CDR3 protein: CASIGRDRGYEQYF. In DNA, the CDR3 is TGTGCCAGCATCGGCAGGGACAGGGGCTACGAGCAGTACTTC.

As regards this clonotype: This is likely a read error, given that the CDR3 carries no conserved phenylalanine or tryptophan at its end. The DNA is left out, because the CDR3 cannot be placed on it with certainty; the CDR3 is given as TCRdb lists it. CDR3 region: CASSTNPGLA. J is TRBJ2-5 and V is TRBV7-9; TRBD2, the table's D call, was not compared with the DNA. From its first to its last residue, the CDR3 has 10 amino acids. Germline-derived CDR1 and CDR2 are SEHNR and FQNEAQ (reference sequence).

The chain links TRBV15 to TRBJ1-3; D may be TRBD1 (5 bases). V was pared by 0 bases and J by 8 bases, with 14 bases between. The length of the CDR3 is 15 residues. CDR1 is LNHNV and CDR2 is YYDKDF in the germline V gene (reference sequence). CDR3 in amino acids: CATSREGRGGDTIYF. In nucleotides, the CDR3 is TGTGCCACCAGCAGAGAGGGGCGGGGTGGGGACACCATATATTTT.

This clonotype was seen more than once but under ten times. The chain joins TRBV9 to TRBJ2-5, with a weak D call TRBD2 (6 bases). The germline gives CDR1 SGDLS, CDR2 YYNGEE. With 4 bases removed from V and 3 bases from J, the gap between germline ends came to 16 bases. The CDR3 totals 15 residues. The CDR3 region has the DNA TGTGCCAGCAGCCCCACCGTTGGCGGGGAAGAGACCCAGTACTTC. Translating it yields CASSPTVGGEETQYF.